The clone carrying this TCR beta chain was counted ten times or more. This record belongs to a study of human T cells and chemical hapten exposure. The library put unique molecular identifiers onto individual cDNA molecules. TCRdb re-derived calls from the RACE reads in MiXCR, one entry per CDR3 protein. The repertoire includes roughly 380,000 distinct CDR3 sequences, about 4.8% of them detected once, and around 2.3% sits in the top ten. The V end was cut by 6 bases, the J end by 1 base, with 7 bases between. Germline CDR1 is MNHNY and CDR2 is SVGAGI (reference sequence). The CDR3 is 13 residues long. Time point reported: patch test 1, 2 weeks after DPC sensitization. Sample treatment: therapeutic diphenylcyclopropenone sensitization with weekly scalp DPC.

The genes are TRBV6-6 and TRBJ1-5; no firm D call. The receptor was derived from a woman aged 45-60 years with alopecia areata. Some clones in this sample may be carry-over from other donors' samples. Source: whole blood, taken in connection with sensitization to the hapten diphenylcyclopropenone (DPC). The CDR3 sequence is CASRSTSNQPQHF. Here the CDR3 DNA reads TGTGCCAGCAGGTCCACCAGCAATCAGCCCCAGCATTTT.